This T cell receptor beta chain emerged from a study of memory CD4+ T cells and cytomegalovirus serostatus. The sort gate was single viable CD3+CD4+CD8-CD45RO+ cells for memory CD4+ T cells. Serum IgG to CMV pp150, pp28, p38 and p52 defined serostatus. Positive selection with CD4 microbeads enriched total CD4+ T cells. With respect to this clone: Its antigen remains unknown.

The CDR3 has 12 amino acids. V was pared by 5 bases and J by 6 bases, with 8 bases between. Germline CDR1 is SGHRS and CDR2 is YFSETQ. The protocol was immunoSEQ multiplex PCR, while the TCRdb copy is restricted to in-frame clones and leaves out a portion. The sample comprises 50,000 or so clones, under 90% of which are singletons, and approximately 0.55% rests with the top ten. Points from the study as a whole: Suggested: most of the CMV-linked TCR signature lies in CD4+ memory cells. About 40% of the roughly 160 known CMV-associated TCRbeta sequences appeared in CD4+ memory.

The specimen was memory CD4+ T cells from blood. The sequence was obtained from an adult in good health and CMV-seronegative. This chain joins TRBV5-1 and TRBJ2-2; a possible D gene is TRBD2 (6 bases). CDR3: CASSWDSGELFF. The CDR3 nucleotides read TGCGCCAGCAGTTGGGACTCCGGGGAGCTGTTTTTT.